A selection of T cell receptor beta chains follows, all from one sample in a study of early T cells in non-severe SARS-CoV-2 infection. TCRdb processed the 5' RACE reads anew with MiXCR; each CDR3 protein has one entry. The sample holds tens of thousands of distinct CDR3 sequences, about 16% seen once. The sample taken for sequencing was whole blood. Receptors were obtained from an adult who was a healthcare worker with PCR-confirmed SARS-CoV-2 infection or an uninfected control (not recorded which). Each CDR3 is given with its conserved first and last residue. Fields, in order: V gene, J gene, D gene, clone size, CDR3 protein, CDR3 DNA. D genes are given only for firm matches. Part of the rows lack a size; the others show once, few, many or a class for expanded clones.

>TRBV2|TRBJ1-1|TRBD1|few
CASRRGAGGMLDTEAFF
TGTGCCAGCCGTAGGGGGGCAGGGGGCATGTTGGACACTGAAGCTTTCTTT
>TRBV19|TRBJ1-5|TRBD1|few
CASTPRGQGSQPQHF
TGTGCCAGTACCCCCCGCGGACAGGGCAGCCAGCCCCAGCATTTT
>TRBV7-9|TRBJ2-1|-|-
CASSPEGGRYNEQFF
TGTGCCAGCAGCCCCGAGGGGGGCAGATACAATGAGCAGTTCTTC
>TRBV7-9|TRBJ1-1|-|few
CASRGPTEAFF
TGTGCCAGCAGGGGGCCCACTGAAGCTTTCTTT
>TRBV4-3|TRBJ2-7|-|few
CDRGCNEQYF
TGCGATCGAGGGTGCAACGAGCAGTACTTC
>TRBV28|TRBJ2-5|TRBD1|-
CASSFSDREFQETQYF
TGTGCCAGCAGTTTTTCGGACAGGGAATTCCAAGAGACCCAGTACTTC
>TRBV18|TRBJ1-1|-|many
CASSPGGSGTEAFF
TGTGCCAGCTCACCTGGGGGAAGTGGCACTGAAGCTTTCTTT
>TRBV9|TRBJ2-3|TRBD1|-
CASSHGQGGDTQYF
TGTGCCAGCAGCCATGGACAGGGGGGAGATACGCAGTATTTT
>TRBV7-2|TRBJ2-3|TRBD2|many
CASSFSGGARTDTQYF
TGTGCCAGCAGCTTTAGCGGGGGCGCTCGCACAGATACGCAGTATTTT
>TRBV5-4|TRBJ2-3|-|-
CASSPPAAGTDTQYF
TGTGCCAGCAGCCCGCCGGCGGCGGGCACAGATACGCAGTATTTT
>TRBV21-1|TRBJ2-3|-|-
CASSWRRGSTDTQYF
TGTGCCAGCAGCTGGAGACGGGGCAGCACAGATACGCAGTATTTT
>TRBV18|TRBJ2-5|-|-
CASSPNSQETQYF
TGTGCCAGCTCACCAAATTCACAAGAGACCCAGTACTTC
>TRBV5-1|TRBJ1-2|-|many
CASSQGTSNYGYTF
TGCGCCAGCAGCCAGGGGACATCGAACTATGGCTACACCTTC
>TRBV4-2|TRBJ2-6|-|few
CASSQTDSGAGANVLTF
TGTGCCAGCAGCCAAACCGACTCAGGGGCGGGGGCCAACGTCCTGACTTTC
>TRBV20-1|TRBJ1-2|-|many
CSAPAGSGTASLANYGYTF
TGCAGTGCTCCAGCGGGGTCCGGGACCGCAAGTCTGGCTAACTATGGCTACACCTTC
>TRBV28|TRBJ2-7|TRBD1|once
CASSLTPTGPTAEQYF
TGTGCCAGCAGTTTAACCCCGACAGGGCCCACGGCCGAGCAGTACTTC
>TRBV7-2|TRBJ2-7|-|-
CASSQSSYEQYF
TGTGCCAGCAGCCAGAGCTCCTACGAGCAGTACTTC
>TRBV4-3|TRBJ2-5|TRBD2|many
CASSQTAGTSNTYF
TGCGCCAGCAGCCAGACCGCCGGGACTAGCAACACCTACTTC
>TRBV20-1|TRBJ2-7|TRBD1|few
CSARDRDYSYEQYF
TGCAGTGCTCGGGACAGGGACTACTCCTACGAGCAGTACTTC
>TRBV9|TRBJ2-7|-|-
CASSVAEQYF
TGTGCCAGCAGCGTAGCTGAGCAGTACTTC
>TRBV7-9|TRBJ1-5|-|few
CASSFRTWRPNQPQHF
TGTGCCAGCAGCTTCCGGACTTGGAGGCCCAATCAGCCCCAGCATTTT
>TRBV28|TRBJ1-1|-|many
CASSLGGMNTEAFF
TGTGCCAGCAGTTTGGGGGGAATGAACACTGAAGCTTTCTTT
>TRBV27|TRBJ2-1|-|-
CASSLSLAESYNEQFF
TGTGCCAGCAGTTTATCTCTCGCGGAATCCTACAATGAGCAGTTCTTC